At least ten counts were recorded for the clone carrying this T cell receptor beta chain. Its specificity is not known. This record comes from a study of blood T cells in healthy people across ages. The study, taken as a whole, reports: Any conclusive comparison of naive versus antigen-experienced cells was prevented by using unsorted PBMCs.

The use of a sample-barcoded 5' primer and a J-beta primer mix characterized a second PCR of roughly 7 to 12 cycles. TCRdb called the 5' RACE reads again in MiXCR, with one record for every CDR3 protein. This sample has 550,000 to 800,000 distinct CDR3 sequences, with approximately 30% found just once. Germline V gene data show CDR1 as SEHNR and CDR2 as FQNEAQ (reference sequence). The length of the CDR3 is 16 residues. The J segment lost 7 bases and the V segment lost 2 bases, leaving 9 bases of the junction unmatched. The rearrangement joins TRBV7-9 to TRBJ2-1; 9 nucleotides agree with TRBD1. The source material was blood. The receptor was isolated from a woman of 80 years or more in good health. Here the CDR3 DNA reads TGTGCCAGCAGCTTATTACTGGGACAGGGTGGGAATGAGCAGTTCTTC. This gives the protein CASSLLLGQGGNEQFF.